The sequence of this T cell receptor (beta chain) was determined in a study of shared clonotypes between healthy human individuals. V shed 4 bases and J 2 bases; nucleotides not matched to a gene: 5. CDR3 length: 15 amino acids. Per germline, CDR1 SGHDT and CDR2 YYEEEE. Method: immunoSEQ multiplex PCR; TCRdb's copy keeps in-frame clones and lacks some. This table holds 2,100,000 or so clones, about 94% found once. The rearrangement joins TRBV5-6 to TRBJ2-1, with TRBD1 matching over 8 bases. The receptor comes from a man between 18 and 35 years old in good health. The sequenced sample was naive CD4+ T cells sorted from blood. Subset reported: CD45RA+ positively selected. The CDR3, as DNA: TGTGCCAGCAGCCGGACAGGGCAAACCTACAATGAGCAGTTCTTC. This translates into CASSRTGQTYNEQFF.